These 13 T cell receptor beta chains were all obtained from the same sample, sequenced in a study of graft-versus-host responses after intestinal transplantation. For these TCRs, the target antigens are not known. TCRdb's copy holds only in-frame clones and misses some; the assay was immunoSEQ multiplex PCR. This sample has about 97,000 clones, with roughly 89% found just once. This material consisted of unstimulated CD4+ T cells sorted from spleen or lymph node cells, taken before transplant. All receptors come from a human donor who was the organ donor for an intestinal transplant.

The table lists this clone with a few counts. CDR3 DNA: TGTGCCAGCAGTTTAACCCCTCCGGGGGGTTTCGGGGAGCTGTTTTTT. It specifies CASSLTPPGGFGELFF. This chain links TRBV28 with TRBJ2-2; 7 nucleotides line up with TRBD2. V lost 2 bases and J lost 7; bases outside the gene matches: 10. The germline gives CDR1 MDHEN, CDR2 SYDVKM. CDR3 length equals 16 residues.

V gene TRBV10-3 combines with J gene TRBJ1-1; D is possibly TRBD1 (6 bases). CDR1 ENHRY and CDR2 SYGVKD come from the germline V gene. This CDR3 spans 13 amino acids. With 3 bases removed from V and 5 bases from J, the gap between germline ends came to 10 bases. CDR3 amino acids: CAISDRGATEAFF. In DNA, the CDR3 is TGTGCCATCAGTGATCGGGGGGCGACTGAAGCTTTCTTT.

The rearrangement links TRBV15 to TRBJ1-6; no firm D call. Germline V lookup: CDR1 LNHNV, CDR2 YYDKDF (reference sequence). The CDR3 spans 15 residues. Trimming pared 1 base from V and 10 bases from J, leaving 14 bases between. CDR3 bases: TGTGCCACCAGCAGAGGATGGGAGGGCTTGTCACCCCTCCACTTT. It encodes CATSRGWEGLSPLHF.

With respect to this clone: Other DNA variants within this sample encode the same CDR3. This chain uses TRBV28 with TRBJ2-7, with TRBD1 matching 10 bases. V gave up 2 bases and J gave up 2 bases; unmatched junction bases: 3. The CDR3 is made up of 15 amino acids. In germline, CDR1 is MDHEN, CDR2 SYDVKM. This chain's CDR3 is CASSLTGTGAYEQYF. The CDR3 DNA reads as TGTGCCAGCAGTTTAACCGGGACAGGGGCCTACGAGCAGTACTTC. Full variable domain (missing parts from reference TRBV28 and TRBJ2-7): DVKVTQSSRYLVKRTGEKVFLECVQDMDHENMFWYRQDPGLGLRLIYFSYDVKMKEKGDIPEGYSVSREKKERFSLILESASTNQTSMYLCASSLTGTGAYEQYFGPGTRLTVT.

This clone was observed a handful of times. The DNA for the CDR3 is TGCGCCAGCAGCCAAGACAGGGCGGCTTCACCCCTCCACTTT. This sequence encodes CASSQDRAASPLHF. The V gene is TRBV4-1, the J gene TRBJ1-6; D is possibly TRBD1 (5 bases). Germline V gene data show CDR1 as MGHRA and CDR2 as YSYEKL. Trimming cost V 0 bases and J 9 bases, with 9 bases left between them. The CDR3 totals 14 residues.

This rearrangement joins TRBV7-3 to TRBJ2-3, with 11 bases lining up with TRBD2. From germline, CDR1 is SGHTA and CDR2 FQGTGA. V gave up 4 bases and J gave up 3 bases; unmatched junction bases: 9. This CDR3 is built from 17 residues. This chain's CDR3 is CASSSLGTSGITDTQYF. CDR3 sequence (DNA): TGTGCCAGCAGCTCCCTTGGGACTAGCGGCATTACAGATACGCAGTATTTT.

This clone has just a few counts. The rearrangement joins TRBV19 to TRBJ1-2, with TRBD1 matching 7 bases. The CDR3 consists of 14 residues. Unmatched junction bases numbered 6, after V lost 3 bases and J lost 5 bases. CDR1 and CDR2 from the germline V gene are LNHDA and SQIVND (reference sequence). As DNA, the CDR3 is TGTGCCAGTAGTATGTTGGCAGGGGGGTATGGCTACACCTTC. It yields the protein CASSMLAGGYGYTF.

This rearrangement joins TRBV6-1 to TRBJ2-3; 8 positions agree with TRBD1. V shed 8 bases, J shed 0 bases, and the junction held 7 bases outside the gene matches. The CDR3 totals 15 residues. Germline CDR1 reads MNHNS; CDR2 reads SASEGT. CDR3 DNA sequence: TGTGCCAGCGGGGACAGGAGCTCTAGCACAGATACGCAGTATTTT. Its translation: CASGDRSSSTDTQYF.

The chain recombines TRBV6-5 with TRBJ2-5; D is possibly TRBD2 (7 bases). The germline gives CDR1 MNHEY, CDR2 SVGAGI. Trimming pared 6 bases from V and 5 bases from J, leaving 19 bases between. The CDR3 extends over 15 amino acids. CDR3 loop: CASRARGGLRETQYF. The CDR3, as DNA: TGTGCCAGCAGGGCTAGGGGGGGCCTTAGGGAGACCCAGTACTTC.

This clone was recorded only once. The chain recombines TRBV4-2 with TRBJ2-1; D unresolved. The germline gives CDR1 LGHNA, CDR2 YNFKEQ. The CDR3 runs to 15 residues. V was clipped by 1 base and J by 0 bases, with 7 bases between them. CDR3 protein: CASSQGESSYNEQFF. The CDR3 nucleotides read TGTGCCAGCAGCCAAGGAGAAAGCTCCTACAATGAGCAGTTCTTC.

The chain has TRBV2 and TRBJ2-6, with D tentatively TRBD2 (5 bases). The germline CDR1 and CDR2 sequences are SNHLY and FYNNEI. The CDR3 sequence is 14 residues long. Deletions cut 7 bases from V and 2 bases from J, with 9 bases between. CDR3 DNA sequence: TGTGCCAGCATCGTCGGGGCTGGGGCCAACGTCCTGACTTTC. The encoded protein is CASIVGAGANVLTF. Full variable domain (remainder filled in from reference TRBV2 and TRBJ2-6): EPEVTQTPSHQVTQMGQEVILRCVPISNHLYFYWYRQILGQKVEFLVSFYNNEISEKSEIFDDQFSVERPDGSNFTLKIRSTKLEDSAMYFCASIVGAGANVLTFGAGSRLTVL.

CDR3 in amino acids: CASSGTPNSPLHF. CDR3 DNA: TGTGCCAGTTCCGGGACACCCAATTCACCCCTCCACTTT. This chain connects TRBV6-6 to TRBJ1-6, with D possibly matching TRBD1 (6 bases). V was cut by 9 bases and J by 7 bases, with 13 bases left in between. The CDR3 contains 13 residues. Germline assignment: CDR1 MNHNY and CDR2 SVGAGI (reference sequence).

The rearrangement links TRBV18 to TRBJ2-2; 9 bases match TRBD1. The length of the CDR3 is 16 residues. Unmatched junction bases numbered 4, after V lost 3 bases and J lost 2 bases. Germline CDR1 and CDR2: KGHSH and LQKENI. The CDR3 sequence is CASSPTGGINTGELFF. The CDR3 bases are TGTGCCAGCTCACCGACAGGGGGTATCAACACCGGGGAGCTGTTTTTT.